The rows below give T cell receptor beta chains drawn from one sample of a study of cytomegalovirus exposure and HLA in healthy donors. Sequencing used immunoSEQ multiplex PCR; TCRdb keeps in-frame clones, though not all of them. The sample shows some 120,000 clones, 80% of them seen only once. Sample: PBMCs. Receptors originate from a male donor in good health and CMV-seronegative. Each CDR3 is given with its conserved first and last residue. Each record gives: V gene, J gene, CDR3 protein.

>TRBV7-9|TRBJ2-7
CSSSLTSYEQYF
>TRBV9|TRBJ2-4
CASTPRGQGGNIQYF
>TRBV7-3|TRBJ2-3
CASSRGQGADTQYF
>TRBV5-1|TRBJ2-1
CASSLARGLYNEQFF
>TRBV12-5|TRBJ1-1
CASGLGGDTEAFF
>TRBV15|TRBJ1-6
CATSRGGGTKNSPLHF
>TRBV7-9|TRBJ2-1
CSIPGLAAPGAYNEQFF
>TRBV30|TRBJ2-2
CAWSPTGELFF
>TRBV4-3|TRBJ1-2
CASSQGGGFYGYTF
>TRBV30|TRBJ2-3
CAWSPWGRGTDTQYF
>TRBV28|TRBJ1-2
CASRFGTAHYGYTF
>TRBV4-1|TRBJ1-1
CASSHAPGGTEAFF
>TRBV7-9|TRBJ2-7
CSSSLALGDSYEQYF
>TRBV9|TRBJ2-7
CASSVGVSDEQYF
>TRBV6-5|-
CASTPSASFSYEQYF
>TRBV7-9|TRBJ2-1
CASSSGDRGHNEQFF
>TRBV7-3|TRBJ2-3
CASSLGAATTDTQYF
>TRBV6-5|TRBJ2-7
CASSYRDRGYYEQYF
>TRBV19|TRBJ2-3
CASSLLAGEGTDTQYF
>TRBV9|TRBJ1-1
CASSTQLRGGSEAFF
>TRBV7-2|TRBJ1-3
CASSLPGDGNTIYF
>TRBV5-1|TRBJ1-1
CASSLGTGNTEAFF
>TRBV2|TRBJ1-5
CASSEAGTGGNQPQHF
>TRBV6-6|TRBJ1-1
CASSFSSGPLNTEAFF
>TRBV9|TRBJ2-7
CASSVAGQSYEQYF
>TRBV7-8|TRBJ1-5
CASSQNQGASNQPQHF
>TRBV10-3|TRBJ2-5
CAISESKGAVETQYF
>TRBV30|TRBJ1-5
CAWSDETGGERGQPQHF
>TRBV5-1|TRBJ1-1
CASSFFQNTEAFF
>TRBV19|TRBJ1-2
CASSAVNPGDYGYTF
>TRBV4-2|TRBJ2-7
CASSQDSVAGGGYYF
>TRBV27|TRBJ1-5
CASSRTVSGVGGNQPQHF
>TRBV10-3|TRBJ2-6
CAISPTSGIGGANGLTF
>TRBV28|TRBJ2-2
CASRGTRDRAPGELFF
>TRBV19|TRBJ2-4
CASSGASVKNSQYF
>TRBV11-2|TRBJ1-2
CASSGTGFYGYTF
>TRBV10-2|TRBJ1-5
CATKTANQPQHF
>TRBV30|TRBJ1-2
CAWSVQGADYGYTF
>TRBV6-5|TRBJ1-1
CASRMGQGNTEAFF
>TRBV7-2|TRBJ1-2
CASGKGQGYGYTF
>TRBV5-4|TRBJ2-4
CASSLDINSQYF
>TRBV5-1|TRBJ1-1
CASSGGGYETEAFF
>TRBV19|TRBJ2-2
CASTPGEEGTGELFF
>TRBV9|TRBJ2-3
CASSVGPSGGAADTQYF
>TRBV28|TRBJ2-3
CASSGSTGAGDTQYF
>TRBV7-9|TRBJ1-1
CASSLVGLGDTEAFF
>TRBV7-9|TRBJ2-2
CASSPRELGELFF
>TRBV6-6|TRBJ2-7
CASSYRLGGGTYEQYF
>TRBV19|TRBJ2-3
CASSIYPGDTQYF
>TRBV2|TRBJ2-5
CASSLKRGGLQETQYF
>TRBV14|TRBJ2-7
CASSQEEPTQSSYEQYF
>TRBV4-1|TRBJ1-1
CASSQTGGTSIEAFF
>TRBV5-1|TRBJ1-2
CASSPGTVGDGYTF
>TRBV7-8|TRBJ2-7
CASSLGQGARTSAFYEQYF